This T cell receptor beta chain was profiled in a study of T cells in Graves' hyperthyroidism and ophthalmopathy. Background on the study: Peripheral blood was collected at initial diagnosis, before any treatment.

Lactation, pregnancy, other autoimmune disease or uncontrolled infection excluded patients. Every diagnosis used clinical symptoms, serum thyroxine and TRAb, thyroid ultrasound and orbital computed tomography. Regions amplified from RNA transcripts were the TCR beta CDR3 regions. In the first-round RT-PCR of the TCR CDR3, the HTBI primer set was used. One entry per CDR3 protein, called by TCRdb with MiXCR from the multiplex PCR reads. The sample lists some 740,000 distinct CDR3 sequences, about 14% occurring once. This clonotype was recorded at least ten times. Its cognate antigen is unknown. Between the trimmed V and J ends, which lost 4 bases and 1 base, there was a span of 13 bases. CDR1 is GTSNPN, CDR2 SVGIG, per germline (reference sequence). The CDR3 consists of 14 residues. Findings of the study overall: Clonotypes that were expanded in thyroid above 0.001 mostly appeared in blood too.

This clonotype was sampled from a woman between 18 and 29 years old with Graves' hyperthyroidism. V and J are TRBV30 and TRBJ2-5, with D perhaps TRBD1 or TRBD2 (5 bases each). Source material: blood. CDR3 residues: CAWKRYGGQETQYF. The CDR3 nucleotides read TGTGCCTGGAAGAGGTATGGGGGCCAAGAGACCCAGTACTTC.